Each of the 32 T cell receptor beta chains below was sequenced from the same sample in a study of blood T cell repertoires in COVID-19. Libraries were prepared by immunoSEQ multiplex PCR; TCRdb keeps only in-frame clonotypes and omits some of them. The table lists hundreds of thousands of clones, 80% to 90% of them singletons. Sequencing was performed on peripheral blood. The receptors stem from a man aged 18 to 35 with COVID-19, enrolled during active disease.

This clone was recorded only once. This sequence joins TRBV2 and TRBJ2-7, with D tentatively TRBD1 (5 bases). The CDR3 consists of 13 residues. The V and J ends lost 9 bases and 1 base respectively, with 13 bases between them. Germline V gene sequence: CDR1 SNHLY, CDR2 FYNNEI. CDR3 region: CASKDSQSYEQYF. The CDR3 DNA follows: TGTGCCAGTAAAGACAGCCAGTCCTACGAGCAGTACTTC.

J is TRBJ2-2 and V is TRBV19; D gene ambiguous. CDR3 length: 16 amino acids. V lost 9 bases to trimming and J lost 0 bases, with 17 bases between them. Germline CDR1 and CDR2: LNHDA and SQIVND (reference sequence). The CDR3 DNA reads TGTGCCAGCTCAGATCTGGGCTACCCGAACACCGGGGAGCTGTTTTTT. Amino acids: CASSDLGYPNTGELFF.

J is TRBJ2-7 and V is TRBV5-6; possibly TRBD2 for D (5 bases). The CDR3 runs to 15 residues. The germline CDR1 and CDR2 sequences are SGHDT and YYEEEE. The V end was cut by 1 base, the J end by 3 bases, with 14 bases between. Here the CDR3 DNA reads TGTGCCAGCAGCTTGAGTCCGGGAAACCGCTACGAGCAGTACTTC. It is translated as CASSLSPGNRYEQYF.

The CDR3 bases are TGTGCCAGCAGTTCAAACAGGGTTAACTATGGCTACACCTTC. This encodes CASSSNRVNYGYTF. The chain recombines TRBV6-5 with TRBJ1-2, with D possibly matching TRBD1 (6 bases). V lost 4 bases and J 1 base, leaving 10 bases between the germline ends. This CDR3 is 14 amino acids long. Germline V CDR1 and CDR2: MNHEY, SVGAGI.

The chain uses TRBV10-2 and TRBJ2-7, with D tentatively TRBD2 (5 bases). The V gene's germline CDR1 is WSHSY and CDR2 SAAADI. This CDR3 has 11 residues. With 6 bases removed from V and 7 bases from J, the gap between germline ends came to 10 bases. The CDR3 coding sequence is TGCGCCAGCAGCCCCGAGCGGGAGCAGTACTTC. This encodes CASSPEREQYF.

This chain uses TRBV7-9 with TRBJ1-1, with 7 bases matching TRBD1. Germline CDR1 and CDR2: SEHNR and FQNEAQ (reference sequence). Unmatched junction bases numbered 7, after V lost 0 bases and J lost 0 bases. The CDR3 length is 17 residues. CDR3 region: CASSLAQGVLMNTEAFF. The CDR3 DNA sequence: TGTGCCAGCAGCTTAGCGCAGGGGGTCCTCATGAACACTGAAGCTTTCTTT.

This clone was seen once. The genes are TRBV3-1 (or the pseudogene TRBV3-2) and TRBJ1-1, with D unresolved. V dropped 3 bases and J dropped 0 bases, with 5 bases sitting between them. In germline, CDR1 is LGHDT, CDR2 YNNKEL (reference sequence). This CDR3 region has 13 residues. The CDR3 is CASSQALNTEAFF. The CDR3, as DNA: TGTGCCAGCAGCCAGGCATTGAACACTGAAGCTTTCTTT.

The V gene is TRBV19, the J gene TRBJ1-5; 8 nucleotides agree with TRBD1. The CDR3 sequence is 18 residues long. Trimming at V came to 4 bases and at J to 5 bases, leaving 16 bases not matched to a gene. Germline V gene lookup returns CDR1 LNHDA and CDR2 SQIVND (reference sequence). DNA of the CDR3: TGTGCCAGTAGTAGCGGGTTTTTTAGGCAGGGGGCCCATCAGCCCCAGCATTTT. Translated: CASSSGFFRQGAHQPQHF.

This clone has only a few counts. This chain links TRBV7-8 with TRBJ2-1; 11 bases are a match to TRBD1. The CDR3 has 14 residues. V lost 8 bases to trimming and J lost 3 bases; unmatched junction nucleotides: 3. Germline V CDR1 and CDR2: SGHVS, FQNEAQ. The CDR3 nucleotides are TGTGCCAGCCAAGGGACAGGGGGCTACAATGAGCAGTTCTTC. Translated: CASQGTGGYNEQFF. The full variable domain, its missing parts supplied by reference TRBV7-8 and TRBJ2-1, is GAGVSQSPRYKVAKRGQDVALRCDPISGHVSLFWYQQALGQGPEFLTYFQNEAQLDKSGLPSDRFFAERPEGSVSTLKIQRTQQEDSAVYLCASQGTGGYNEQFFGPGTRLTVL.

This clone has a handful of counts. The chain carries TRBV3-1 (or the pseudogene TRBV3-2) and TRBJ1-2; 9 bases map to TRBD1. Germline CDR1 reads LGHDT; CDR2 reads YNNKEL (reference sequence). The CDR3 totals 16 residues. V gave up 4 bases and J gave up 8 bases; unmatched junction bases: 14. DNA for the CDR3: TGTGCCAGCAGCCCCACAGTTTCTGGGACAGGGTTCGGCTACACCTTC. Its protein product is CASSPTVSGTGFGYTF.

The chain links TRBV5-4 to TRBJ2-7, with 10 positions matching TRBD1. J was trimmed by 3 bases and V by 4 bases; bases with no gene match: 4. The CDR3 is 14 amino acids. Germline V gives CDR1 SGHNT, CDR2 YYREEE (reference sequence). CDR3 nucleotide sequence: TGTGCCAGCAGCCGACAGGGGGCCAACTACGAGCAGTACTTC. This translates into CASSRQGANYEQYF.

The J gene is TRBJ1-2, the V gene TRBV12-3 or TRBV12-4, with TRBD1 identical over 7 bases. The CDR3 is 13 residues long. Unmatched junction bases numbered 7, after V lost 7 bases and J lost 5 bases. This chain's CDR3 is CASTLTGNYGYTF. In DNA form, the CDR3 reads TGTGCCAGCACTCTGACAGGGAATTATGGCTACACCTTC.

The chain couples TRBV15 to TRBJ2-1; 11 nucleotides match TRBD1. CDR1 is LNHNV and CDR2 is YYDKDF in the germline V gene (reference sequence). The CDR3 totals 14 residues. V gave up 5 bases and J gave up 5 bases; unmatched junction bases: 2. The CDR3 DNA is TGTGCCACCAGCCGGGACAGGGGGGACAATGAGCAGTTCTTC. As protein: CATSRDRGDNEQFF.

The CDR3 reads CASMGREVTDTQYF. CDR3 DNA: TGTGCCAGCATGGGCAGGGAGGTCACAGATACGCAGTATTTT. The chain employs TRBV2 and TRBJ2-3; the D gene is possibly TRBD2 (6 bases). The V gene lost 7 bases and the J gene lost 2 bases, with 13 bases spanning the gap. This CDR3 is built from 14 residues. Germline lookup yields CDR1 SNHLY and CDR2 FYNNEI.

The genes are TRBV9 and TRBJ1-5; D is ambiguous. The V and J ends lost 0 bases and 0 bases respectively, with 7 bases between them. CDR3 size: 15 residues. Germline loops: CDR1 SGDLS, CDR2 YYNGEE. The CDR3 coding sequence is TGTGCCAGCAGCGTAGACGGTGATAGCAATCAGCCCCAGCATTTT. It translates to CASSVDGDSNQPQHF.

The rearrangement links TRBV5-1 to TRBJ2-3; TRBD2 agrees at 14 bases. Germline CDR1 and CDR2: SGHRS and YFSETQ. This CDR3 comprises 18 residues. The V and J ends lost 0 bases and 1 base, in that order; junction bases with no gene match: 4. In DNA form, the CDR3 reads TGCGCCAGCAGCTTGGAGGGACTAGCGGGGGTGGGCACAGATACGCAGTATTTT. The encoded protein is CASSLEGLAGVGTDTQYF.

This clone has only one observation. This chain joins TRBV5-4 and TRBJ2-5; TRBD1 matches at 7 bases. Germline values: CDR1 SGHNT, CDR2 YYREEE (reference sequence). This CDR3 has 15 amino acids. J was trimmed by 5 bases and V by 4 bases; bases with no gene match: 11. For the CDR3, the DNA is TGTGCCAGCAGCCCTACGACAGGGTTAGGGGAGACCCAGTACTTC. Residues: CASSPTTGLGETQYF.

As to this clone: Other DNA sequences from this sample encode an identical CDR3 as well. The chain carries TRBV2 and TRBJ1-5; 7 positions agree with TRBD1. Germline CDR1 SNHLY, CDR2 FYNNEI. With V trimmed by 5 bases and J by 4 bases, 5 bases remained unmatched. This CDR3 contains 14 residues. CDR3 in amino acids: CASSIQGSNQPQHF. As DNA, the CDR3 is TGTGCCAGCAGTATACAGGGGAGTAATCAGCCCCAGCATTTT. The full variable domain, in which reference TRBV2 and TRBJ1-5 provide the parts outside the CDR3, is EPEVTQTPSHQVTQMGQEVILRCVPISNHLYFYWYRQILGQKVEFLVSFYNNEISEKSEIFDDQFSVERPDGSNFTLKIRSTKLEDSAMYFCASSIQGSNQPQHFGDGTRLSIL.

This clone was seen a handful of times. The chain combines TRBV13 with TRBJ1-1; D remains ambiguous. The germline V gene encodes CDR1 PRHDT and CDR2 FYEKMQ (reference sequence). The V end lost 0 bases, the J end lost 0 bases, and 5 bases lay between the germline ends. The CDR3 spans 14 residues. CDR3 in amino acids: CASSLGQVNTEAFF. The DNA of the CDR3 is TGTGCCAGCAGCTTAGGGCAGGTGAACACTGAAGCTTTCTTT.

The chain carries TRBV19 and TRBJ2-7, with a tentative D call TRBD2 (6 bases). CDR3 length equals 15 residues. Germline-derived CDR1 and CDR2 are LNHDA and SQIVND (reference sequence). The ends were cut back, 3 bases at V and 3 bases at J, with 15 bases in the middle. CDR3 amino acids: CASSIDGSGNYEQYF. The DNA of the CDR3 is TGTGCCAGTAGTATCGACGGGAGTGGGAACTACGAGCAGTACTTC.

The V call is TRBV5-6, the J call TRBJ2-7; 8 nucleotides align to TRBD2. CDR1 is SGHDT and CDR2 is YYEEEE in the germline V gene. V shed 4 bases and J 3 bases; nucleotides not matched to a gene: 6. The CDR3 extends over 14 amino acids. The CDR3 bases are TGTGCCAGCAGCAACGGACTAGCTTTCTACGAGCAGTACTTC. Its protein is CASSNGLAFYEQYF.

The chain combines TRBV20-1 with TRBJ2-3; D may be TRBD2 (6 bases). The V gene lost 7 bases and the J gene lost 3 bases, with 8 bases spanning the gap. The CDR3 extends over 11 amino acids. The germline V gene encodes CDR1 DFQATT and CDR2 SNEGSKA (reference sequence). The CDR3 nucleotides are TGCAGTGGGAGGGAAACAGATACGCAGTATTTT. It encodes CSGRETDTQYF.

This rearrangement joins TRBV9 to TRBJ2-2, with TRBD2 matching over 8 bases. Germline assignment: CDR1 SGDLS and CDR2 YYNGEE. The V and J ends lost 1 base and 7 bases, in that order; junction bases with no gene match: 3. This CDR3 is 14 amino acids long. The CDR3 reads CASSVTGGIGELFF. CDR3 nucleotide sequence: TGTGCCAGCAGCGTAACGGGAGGGATCGGGGAGCTGTTTTTT.

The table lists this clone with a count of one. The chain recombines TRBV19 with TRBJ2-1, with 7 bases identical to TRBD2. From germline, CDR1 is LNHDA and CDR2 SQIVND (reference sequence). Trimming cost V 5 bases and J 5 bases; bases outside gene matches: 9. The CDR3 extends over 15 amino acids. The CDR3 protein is CASSWGGVGNNEQFF. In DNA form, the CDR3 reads TGTGCCAGTAGTTGGGGGGGAGTGGGAAACAATGAGCAGTTCTTC.

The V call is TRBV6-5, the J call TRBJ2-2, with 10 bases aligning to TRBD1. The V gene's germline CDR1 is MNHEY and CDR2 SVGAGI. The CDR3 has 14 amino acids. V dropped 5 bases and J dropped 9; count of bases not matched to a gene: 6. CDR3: CASSRDRGLRELFF. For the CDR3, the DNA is TGTGCCAGCAGTCGCGACAGGGGGCTCCGGGAGCTGTTTTTT.

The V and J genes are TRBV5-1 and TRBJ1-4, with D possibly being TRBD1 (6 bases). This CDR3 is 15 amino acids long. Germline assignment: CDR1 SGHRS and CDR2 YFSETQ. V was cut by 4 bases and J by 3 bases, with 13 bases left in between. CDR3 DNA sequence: TGCGCCAGCAGCCTGACAGGCTATCCTAATGAAAAACTGTTTTTT. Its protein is CASSLTGYPNEKLFF.

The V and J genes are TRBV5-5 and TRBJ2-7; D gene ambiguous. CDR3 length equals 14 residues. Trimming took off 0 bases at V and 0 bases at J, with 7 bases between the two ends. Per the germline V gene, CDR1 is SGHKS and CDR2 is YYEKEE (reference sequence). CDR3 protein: CASSLGSISYEQYF. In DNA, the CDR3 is TGTGCCAGCAGCTTGGGGAGCATCTCCTACGAGCAGTACTTC.

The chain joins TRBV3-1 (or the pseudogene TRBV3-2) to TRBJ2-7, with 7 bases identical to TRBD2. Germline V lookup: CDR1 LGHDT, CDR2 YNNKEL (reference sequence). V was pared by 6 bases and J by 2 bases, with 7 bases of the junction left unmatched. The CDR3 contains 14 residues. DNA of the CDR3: TGTGCCAGCAGTCCTAGCGGAATCCCCTACGAGCAGTACTTC. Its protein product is CASSPSGIPYEQYF.

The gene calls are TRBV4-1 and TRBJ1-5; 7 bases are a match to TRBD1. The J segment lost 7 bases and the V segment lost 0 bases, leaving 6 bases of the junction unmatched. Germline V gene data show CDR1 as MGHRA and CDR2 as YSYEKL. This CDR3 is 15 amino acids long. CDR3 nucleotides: TGCGCCAGCAGCCAAGATTCAGGGGGTTTGCAGCCCCAGCATTTT. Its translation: CASSQDSGGLQPQHF.

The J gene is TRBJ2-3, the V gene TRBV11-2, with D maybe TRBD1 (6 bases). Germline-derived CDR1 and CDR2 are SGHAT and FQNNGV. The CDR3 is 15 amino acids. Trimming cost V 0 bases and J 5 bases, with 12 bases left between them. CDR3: CASSLDAFRGDTQYF. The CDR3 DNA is TGTGCCAGCAGCTTAGATGCTTTCAGGGGAGATACGCAGTATTTT.

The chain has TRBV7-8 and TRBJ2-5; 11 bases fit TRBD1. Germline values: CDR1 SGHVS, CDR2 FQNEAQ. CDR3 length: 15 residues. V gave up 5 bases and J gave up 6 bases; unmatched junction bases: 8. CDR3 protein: CASSRDRGFVKTQYF. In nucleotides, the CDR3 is TGTGCCAGCAGCCGGGACAGGGGGTTCGTAAAGACCCAGTACTTC.

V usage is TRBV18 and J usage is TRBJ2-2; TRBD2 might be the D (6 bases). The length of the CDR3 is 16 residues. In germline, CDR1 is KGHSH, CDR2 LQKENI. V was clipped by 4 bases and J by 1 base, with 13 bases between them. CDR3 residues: CASSLGRGMNTGELFF. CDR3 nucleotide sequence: TGTGCCAGCTCACTCGGACGGGGGATGAACACCGGGGAGCTGTTTTTT.